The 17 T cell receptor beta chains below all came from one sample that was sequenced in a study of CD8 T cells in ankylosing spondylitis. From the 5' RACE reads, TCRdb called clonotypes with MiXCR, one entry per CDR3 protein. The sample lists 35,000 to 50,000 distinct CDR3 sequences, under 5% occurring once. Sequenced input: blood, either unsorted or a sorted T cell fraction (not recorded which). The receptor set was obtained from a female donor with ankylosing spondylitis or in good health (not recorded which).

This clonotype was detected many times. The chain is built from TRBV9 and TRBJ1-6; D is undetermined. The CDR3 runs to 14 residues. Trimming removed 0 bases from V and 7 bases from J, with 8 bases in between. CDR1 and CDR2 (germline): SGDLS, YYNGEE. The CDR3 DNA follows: TGTGCCAGCAGCGTAGAGGTCTACAATTCACCCCTCCACTTT. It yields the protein CASSVEVYNSPLHF.

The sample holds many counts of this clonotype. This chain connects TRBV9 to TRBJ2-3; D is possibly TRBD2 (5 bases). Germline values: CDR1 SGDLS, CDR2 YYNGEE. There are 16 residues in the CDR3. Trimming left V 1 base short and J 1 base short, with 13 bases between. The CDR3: CASSVRGSTRTDTQYF. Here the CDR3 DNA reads TGTGCCAGCAGCGTACGGGGATCCACACGCACAGATACGCAGTATTTT.

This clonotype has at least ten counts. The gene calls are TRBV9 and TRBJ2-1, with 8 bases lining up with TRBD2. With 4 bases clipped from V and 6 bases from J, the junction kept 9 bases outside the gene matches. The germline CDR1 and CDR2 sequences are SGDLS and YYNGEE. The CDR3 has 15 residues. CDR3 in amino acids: CASSSQGLVANEQFF. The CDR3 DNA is TGTGCCAGCAGCTCTCAGGGACTAGTCGCCAATGAGCAGTTCTTC.

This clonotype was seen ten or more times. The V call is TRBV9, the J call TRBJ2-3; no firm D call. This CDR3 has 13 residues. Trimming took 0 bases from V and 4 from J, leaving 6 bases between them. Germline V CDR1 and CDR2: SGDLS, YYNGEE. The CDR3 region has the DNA TGTGCCAGCAGCGTAGATCAGCCAGATACGCAGTATTTT. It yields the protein CASSVDQPDTQYF.

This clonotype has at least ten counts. The CDR3 loop is CASSVPGREQYF. CDR3 DNA sequence: TGTGCCAGCAGCGTCCCGGGGCGCGAGCAGTACTTC. This rearrangement joins TRBV9 to TRBJ2-7; D possibly matches TRBD1 or TRBD2 (5 bases each). There are 12 residues in the CDR3. The V end lost 2 bases, the J end lost 6 bases, and 9 bases lay between the germline ends. The germline V gene has CDR1 SGDLS and CDR2 YYNGEE. Supplemented by reference TRBV9 and TRBJ2-7, the full variable domain reads DSGVTQTPKHLITATGQRVTLRCSPRSGDLSVYWYQQSLDQGLQFLIQYYNGEERAKGNILERFSAQQFPDLHSELNLSSLELGDSALYFCASSVPGREQYFGPGTRLTVT.

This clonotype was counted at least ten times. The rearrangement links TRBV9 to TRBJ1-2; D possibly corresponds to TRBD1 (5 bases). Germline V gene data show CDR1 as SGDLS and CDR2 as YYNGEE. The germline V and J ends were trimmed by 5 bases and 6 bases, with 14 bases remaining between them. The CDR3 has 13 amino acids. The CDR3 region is CASSLGGGDGYTF. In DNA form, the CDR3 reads TGTGCCAGCAGTCTCGGGGGAGGGGATGGCTACACCTTC. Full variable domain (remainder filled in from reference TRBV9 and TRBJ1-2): DSGVTQTPKHLITATGQRVTLRCSPRSGDLSVYWYQQSLDQGLQFLIQYYNGEERAKGNILERFSAQQFPDLHSELNLSSLELGDSALYFCASSLGGGDGYTFGSGTRLTVV.

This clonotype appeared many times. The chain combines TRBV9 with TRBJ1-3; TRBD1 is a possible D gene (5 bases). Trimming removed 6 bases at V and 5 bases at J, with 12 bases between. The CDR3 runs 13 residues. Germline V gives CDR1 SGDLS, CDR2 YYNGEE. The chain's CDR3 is CASTPAGRNTIYF. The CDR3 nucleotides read TGTGCCAGCACCCCAGCAGGGCGAAACACCATATATTTT.

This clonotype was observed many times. The CDR3 reads CASSSRQGKNTGELFF. CDR3 in DNA: TGTGCCAGCAGCTCGCGACAGGGAAAGAACACCGGGGAGCTGTTTTTT. The rearrangement joins TRBV9 to TRBJ2-2; 7 bases align to TRBD1. V shed 4 bases, J shed 1 base, and the junction held 7 bases outside the gene matches. Germline CDR1 and CDR2: SGDLS and YYNGEE. The CDR3 runs to 16 residues. The complete variable domain, with remaining parts taken from reference TRBV9 and TRBJ2-2, reads DSGVTQTPKHLITATGQRVTLRCSPRSGDLSVYWYQQSLDQGLQFLIQYYNGEERAKGNILERFSAQQFPDLHSELNLSSLELGDSALYFCASSSRQGKNTGELFFGEGSRLTVL.

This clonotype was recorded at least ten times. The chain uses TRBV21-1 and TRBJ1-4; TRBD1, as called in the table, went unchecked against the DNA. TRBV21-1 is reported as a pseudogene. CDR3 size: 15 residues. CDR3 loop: CASSAGDRANEKLFF. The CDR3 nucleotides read TGTGCCAGCAGCGCGGGGGACAGAGCTAATGAAAAACTGTTTTTT.

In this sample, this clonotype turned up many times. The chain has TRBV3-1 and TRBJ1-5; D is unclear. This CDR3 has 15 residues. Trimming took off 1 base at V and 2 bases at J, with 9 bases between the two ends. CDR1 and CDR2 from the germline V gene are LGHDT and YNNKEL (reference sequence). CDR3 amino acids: CASSQVRAGNQPQHF. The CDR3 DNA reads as TGTGCCAGCAGCCAAGTTAGGGCGGGCAATCAGCCCCAGCATTTT.

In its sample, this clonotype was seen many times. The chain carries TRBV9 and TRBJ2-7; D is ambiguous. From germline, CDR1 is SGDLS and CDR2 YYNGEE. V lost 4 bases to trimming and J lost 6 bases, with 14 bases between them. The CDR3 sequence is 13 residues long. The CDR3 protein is CASSLPPGREQYF. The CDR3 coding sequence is TGTGCCAGCAGCCTCCCCCCCGGGCGCGAGCAGTACTTC.

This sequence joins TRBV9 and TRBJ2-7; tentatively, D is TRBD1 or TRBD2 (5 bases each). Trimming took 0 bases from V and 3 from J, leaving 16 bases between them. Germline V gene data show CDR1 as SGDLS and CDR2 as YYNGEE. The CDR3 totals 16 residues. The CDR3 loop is CASSVGGDGPRYEQYF. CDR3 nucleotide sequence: TGTGCCAGCAGCGTAGGAGGGGATGGGCCCCGCTACGAGCAGTACTTC.

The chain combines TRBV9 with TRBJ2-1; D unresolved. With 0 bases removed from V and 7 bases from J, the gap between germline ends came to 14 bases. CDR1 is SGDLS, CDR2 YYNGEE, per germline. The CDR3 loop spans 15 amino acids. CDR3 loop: CASSVGVDPPNEQFF. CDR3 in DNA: TGTGCCAGCAGCGTAGGAGTGGACCCCCCGAATGAGCAGTTCTTC. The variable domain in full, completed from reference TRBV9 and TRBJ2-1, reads DSGVTQTPKHLITATGQRVTLRCSPRSGDLSVYWYQQSLDQGLQFLIQYYNGEERAKGNILERFSAQQFPDLHSELNLSSLELGDSALYFCASSVGVDPPNEQFFGPGTRLTVL.

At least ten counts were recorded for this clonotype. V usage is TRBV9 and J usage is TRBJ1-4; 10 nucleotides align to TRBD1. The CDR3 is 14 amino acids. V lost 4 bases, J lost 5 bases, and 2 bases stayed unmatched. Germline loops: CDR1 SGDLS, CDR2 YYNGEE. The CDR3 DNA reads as TGTGCCAGCAGCCAGGGACAGGGGAATGAAAAACTGTTTTTT. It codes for CASSQGQGNEKLFF.

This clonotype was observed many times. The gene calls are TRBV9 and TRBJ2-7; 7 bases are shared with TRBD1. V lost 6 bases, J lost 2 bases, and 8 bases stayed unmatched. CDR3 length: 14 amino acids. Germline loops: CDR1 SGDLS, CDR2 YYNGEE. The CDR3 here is CASNRQGRAYEQYF. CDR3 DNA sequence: TGTGCCAGCAACAGACAGGGCAGGGCCTACGAGCAGTACTTC.

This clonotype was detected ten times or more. The CDR3 is CASSGGQHTEAFF. CDR3 sequence (DNA): TGTGCCAGCAGCGGGGGACAGCACACTGAAGCTTTCTTT. The rearrangement uses TRBV9 and TRBJ1-1; the match to TRBD1 covers 7 bases. Germline V gives CDR1 SGDLS, CDR2 YYNGEE. Trimming at V came to 3 bases and at J to 3 bases, leaving 2 bases not matched to a gene. The CDR3 runs 13 residues.

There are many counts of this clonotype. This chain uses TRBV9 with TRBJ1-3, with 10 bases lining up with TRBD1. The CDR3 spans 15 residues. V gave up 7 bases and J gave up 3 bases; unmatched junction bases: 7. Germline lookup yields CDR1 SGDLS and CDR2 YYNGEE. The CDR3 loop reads CASGLGQGVGNTIYF. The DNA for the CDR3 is TGTGCCAGCGGACTTGGACAGGGGGTTGGAAACACCATATATTTT.